The 26 T cell receptor beta chains reported below all come from one sample, sequenced in a study of shared clonotypes between healthy human individuals. Measured with immunoSEQ multiplex PCR; TCRdb has only the in-frame clones, and not every one. This sample has over a million clones, with approximately 80% found just once. Sequencing used memory CD4+ T cells from PBMCs. The subset was: CD45RA-negative fraction. The receptors originated from a man aged 18 to 30 in good health. Some clones in this sample may be carry-over from other donors' samples.

To note about this clone: At the DNA level, this CDR3 is encoded by other sequences in the same sample as well. The V and J genes are TRBV7-2 and TRBJ1-5, with D unresolved. With 0 bases removed from V and 4 bases from J, the gap between germline ends came to 7 bases. Germline lookup yields CDR1 SGHTA and CDR2 FQGNSA. This CDR3 is built from 14 residues. CDR3 in DNA: TGTGCCAGCAGCTTAGCGCCGAGGAATCAGCCCCAGCATTTT. Its translation: CASSLAPRNQPQHF.

The chain is built from TRBV27 and TRBJ2-5, with D perhaps matching TRBD2 (5 bases). Germline CDR1 and CDR2: MNHEY and SMNVEV (reference sequence). V was shortened by 4 bases and J by 2 bases, with 11 bases between the two germline ends. This CDR3 is 14 amino acids long. The chain's CDR3 is CASSSRAGQETQYF. The CDR3 nucleotides read TGTGCCAGCAGTTCTCGGGCGGGTCAAGAGACCCAGTACTTC.

V is TRBV28 and J is TRBJ1-2; D is unclear. V lost 3 bases and J 0 bases, leaving 5 bases between the germline ends. The CDR3 is 13 residues long. CDR1 and CDR2 from the germline V gene are MDHEN and SYDVKM. CDR3 sequence (DNA): TGTGCCAGCAGTTTTAAGGCTAACTATGGCTACACCTTC. It is translated as CASSFKANYGYTF.

V and J are TRBV2 and TRBJ1-2; tentatively, D is TRBD1 (6 bases). The CDR3 runs 14 residues. V lost 5 bases to trimming and J lost 4 bases, with 14 bases between them. Germline V gene data show CDR1 as SNHLY and CDR2 as FYNNEI. CDR3 protein: CASSPSGGFYGYTF. The DNA of the CDR3 is TGTGCCAGCAGTCCGAGCGGGGGCTTCTATGGCTACACCTTC.

This rearrangement joins TRBV5-4 to TRBJ1-6; possible D gene TRBD1, 5 bases. The CDR3 length is 16 residues. Trimming removed 0 bases from V and 6 bases from J, with 13 bases in between. Germline CDR1 SGHNT, CDR2 YYREEE (reference sequence). The CDR3 DNA follows: TGTGCCAGCAGCTTGGCGAGGGGAGGGATTAATTCACCCCTCCACTTT. The encoded protein is CASSLARGGINSPLHF.

The rearrangement uses TRBV2 and TRBJ2-7, with 8 positions matching TRBD2. Germline V gene sequence: CDR1 SNHLY, CDR2 FYNNEI. V was pared by 6 bases and J by 2 bases, with 6 bases of the junction left unmatched. This CDR3 is built from 14 residues. CDR3 protein: CASRETTSAYEQYF. The DNA of the CDR3 is TGTGCCAGCAGGGAAACGACTAGCGCCTACGAGCAGTACTTC.

The CDR3 protein is CASSSTSGMETQYF. Here the CDR3 DNA reads TGTGCCAGCAGTTCGACTAGCGGGATGGAGACCCAGTACTTC. The chain is built from TRBV28 and TRBJ2-5, with 11 bases aligning to TRBD2. The CDR3 totals 14 residues. Losses at the gene ends were 4 bases for V and 5 bases for J; bases not matched to a gene: 3. Per the germline V gene, CDR1 is MDHEN and CDR2 is SYDVKM.

The J gene is TRBJ2-5, the V gene TRBV2; TRBD2 aligns across 8 bases. Per the germline V gene, CDR1 is SNHLY and CDR2 is FYNNEI. The CDR3 loop spans 11 amino acids. V was pared by 8 bases and J by 7 bases, with 3 bases of the junction left unmatched. The CDR3 DNA sequence: TGTGCCAGCCTACGGGGGGGGACCCAGTACTTC. Residues: CASLRGGTQYF.

This clone was seen more than once but under ten times. The chain couples TRBV7-3 to TRBJ1-1; weak D call: TRBD1 (5 bases). Trimming stripped 9 bases from V and 6 bases from J, with 17 bases between. CDR3 length: 13 amino acids. The V gene's germline CDR1 is SGHTA and CDR2 FQGTGA. The CDR3, as DNA: TGTGCCAGTGGGGCACGCCAGTACTCTGAAGCTTTCTTT. This translates into CASGARQYSEAFF.

This chain links TRBV5-5 with TRBJ1-1; TRBD1 might be the D (5 bases). CDR3 length: 15 amino acids. V lost 1 base and J 4 bases, leaving 14 bases between the germline ends. Germline V lookup: CDR1 SGHKS, CDR2 YYEKEE (reference sequence). Here the CDR3 reads CASSLYVRASTEAFF. CDR3 DNA sequence: TGTGCCAGCAGCTTGTATGTCAGGGCGAGCACTGAAGCTTTCTTT.

This sequence joins TRBV7-9 and TRBJ2-1, with D unclear. V gave up 1 base and J gave up 10 bases, with 8 bases separating them. Germline V gene sequence: CDR1 SEHNR, CDR2 FQNEAQ (reference sequence). The length of the CDR3 is 12 residues. The CDR3 DNA reads as TGTGCCAGCAGCTTAGAGCCGCGGGAGCAGTTCTTC. The encoded protein is CASSLEPREQFF.

The chain carries TRBV5-1 and TRBJ1-4, with 7 nucleotides matching TRBD1. The CDR3 runs to 15 residues. J lost 4 bases, V lost 2 bases, and 5 bases had no gene match. Germline V lookup: CDR1 SGHRS, CDR2 YFSETQ. Here the CDR3 reads CASSFSGGNNEKLFF. The CDR3 DNA follows: TGCGCCAGCAGCTTCTCAGGGGGGAATAATGAAAAACTGTTTTTT.

Note on this clone: Other DNA sequences within the sample encode an identical CDR3. The V call is TRBV7-2, the J call TRBJ2-7; a possible D gene is TRBD2 (5 bases). This CDR3 region has 15 residues. With 1 base removed from V and 0 bases from J, the gap between germline ends came to 10 bases. Germline values: CDR1 SGHTA, CDR2 FQGNSA. CDR3 nucleotide sequence: TGTGCCAGCAGCTTAGGCCCGGGGAGCTCCTACGAGCAGTACTTC. Its translation is CASSLGPGSSYEQYF.

The genes are TRBV27 and TRBJ2-7; 9 bases map to TRBD1. This CDR3 is 14 amino acids long. V shed 6 bases and J 12 bases; nucleotides not matched to a gene: 15. In germline, CDR1 is MNHEY, CDR2 SMNVEV (reference sequence). CDR3 sequence (DNA): TGTGCCAGCAGCCCCCCGGGACAGGGTATAGTGCGGTACTTC. Protein: CASSPPGQGIVRYF.

The table lists this clone with many counts. The chain is built from TRBV30 and TRBJ1-1, with 11 nucleotides matching TRBD1. CDR1 and CDR2 from the germline V gene are GTSNPN and SVGIG (reference sequence). V trimming: 3 bases; J trimming: 5 bases; junction bases outside the gene matches: 2. The CDR3 length is 13 residues. The DNA for the CDR3 is TGTGCCTGGAGGGGACAGGGGGGGACTGAAGCTTTCTTT. This codes for CAWRGQGGTEAFF.

The chain combines TRBV5-1 with TRBJ2-3; TRBD2 agrees at 7 bases. The CDR3 runs 15 residues. CDR1 and CDR2 from the germline V gene are SGHRS and YFSETQ. The V gene end was trimmed by 5 bases and the J gene end by 4 bases; junction bases not matched to a gene: 10. CDR3 coding DNA: TGCGCCAGCAGTGGGCTCGCGGGAGCACCAGATACGCAGTATTTT. Protein product: CASSGLAGAPDTQYF.

The chain is built from TRBV28 and TRBJ1-2, with TRBD1 matching 12 bases. In germline, CDR1 is MDHEN, CDR2 SYDVKM. Trimming at V came to 10 bases and at J to 4 bases, leaving 10 bases not matched to a gene. The CDR3 extends over 15 amino acids. This chain's CDR3 is CATGTGGSFGYGYTF. For the CDR3, the DNA is TGTGCCACCGGGACAGGGGGCTCGTTCGGCTATGGCTACACCTTC.

The V gene is TRBV18, the J gene TRBJ2-7; unclear D gene. Trimming took off 3 bases at V and 2 bases at J, with 14 bases between the two ends. The V gene's germline CDR1 is KGHSH and CDR2 LQKENI. This CDR3 spans 15 amino acids. In DNA, the CDR3 is TGTGCCAGCTCACCCAAGTGGGTGACCACCTACGAGCAGTACTTC. Translated, it gives CASSPKWVTTYEQYF.

The chain joins TRBV4-1 to TRBJ2-5; D is undetermined. V gave up 4 bases and J gave up 5 bases, with 11 bases separating them. This CDR3 has 13 amino acids. CDR1 and CDR2 (germline): MGHRA, YSYEKL. CDR3 amino acids: CASSLSALETQYF. CDR3 coding DNA: TGCGCCAGCAGCCTCTCTGCCTTGGAGACCCAGTACTTC.

This clone was seen ten or more times. The genes are TRBV27 and TRBJ1-2; 7 bases match TRBD1. The CDR3 runs 16 residues. J gave up 4 bases and V 5 bases, and 13 bases lay outside the gene matches. The V gene's germline CDR1 is MNHEY and CDR2 SMNVEV (reference sequence). The CDR3 DNA reads as TGTGCCAGCAGTCCCTCCGGACAGGTTCCCGTCTATGGCTACACCTTC. Protein sequence: CASSPSGQVPVYGYTF.

V is TRBV28 and J is TRBJ2-1, with D unresolved. V lost 4 bases and J lost 11, with 12 bases in between. This CDR3 has 12 amino acids. The germline CDR1 and CDR2 sequences are MDHEN and SYDVKM. CDR3: CASSWSDSKQFF. The CDR3 nucleotides are TGTGCCAGCAGTTGGTCCGACTCAAAGCAGTTCTTC.

The chain recombines TRBV5-1 with TRBJ2-3; 10 bases line up with TRBD1. Trimming removed 4 bases from V and 4 bases from J; junction bases left unmatched: 9. The CDR3 extends over 16 amino acids. Germline V gene data show CDR1 as SGHRS and CDR2 as YFSETQ. This CDR3 reads CASSLGDRGPSDTQYF. CDR3 DNA: TGCGCCAGCAGCCTAGGGGACAGGGGTCCATCAGATACGCAGTATTTT. The complete variable domain, with remaining parts taken from reference TRBV5-1 and TRBJ2-3, reads KAGVTQTPRYLIKTRGQQVTLSCSPISGHRSVSWYQQTPGQGLQFLFEYFSETQRNKGNFPGRFSGRQFSNSRSEMNVSTLELGDSALYLCASSLGDRGPSDTQYFGPGTRLTVL.

Notes on this clone: Other DNA sequences from this sample encode an identical CDR3 as well. This chain joins TRBV2 and TRBJ2-7; the D gene is possibly TRBD1 (5 bases). Germline assignment: CDR1 SNHLY and CDR2 FYNNEI. This CDR3 contains 12 residues. V was pared by 6 bases and J by 3 bases, with 9 bases between. In DNA, the CDR3 is TGTGCCAGCAGAGCCGACAGCTACGAGCAGTACTTC. Translation: CASRADSYEQYF.

As to this clone: Other nucleotide sequences in the sample specify the same CDR3. This rearrangement joins TRBV2 to TRBJ2-5, with D possibly TRBD1 on 5 matching bases. CDR3 length equals 12 residues. CDR1 SNHLY and CDR2 FYNNEI come from the germline V gene. V lost 6 bases to trimming and J lost 5 bases, with 10 bases between them. This CDR3 is CASRTDGETQYF. For the CDR3, the DNA is TGTGCCAGCAGGACAGATGGGGAGACCCAGTACTTC.

The chain has TRBV5-1 and TRBJ1-1; D is uncertain. V was cut by 4 bases and J by 6 bases, with 13 bases left in between. Germline CDR1 is SGHRS and CDR2 is YFSETQ. CDR3 length equals 13 residues. CDR3 protein: CASSMDRVAEAFF. In nucleotides, the CDR3 is TGCGCCAGCAGCATGGACCGGGTCGCTGAAGCTTTCTTT.

CDR3 amino acids: CASSFRSFGGNEQFF. The CDR3 DNA is TGTGCCAGCAGCTTCCGGAGCTTCGGTGGCAATGAGCAGTTCTTC. The V gene is TRBV5-6, the J gene TRBJ2-1; no firm D call. Between the trimmed V and J ends, which lost 2 bases and 6 bases, there was a span of 15 bases. Germline values: CDR1 SGHDT, CDR2 YYEEEE. The CDR3 has 15 residues.